Sequencing of this T cell receptor beta chain was carried out in a study of identical twins. Overall study findings and caveats: A lower insertion count was a feature of abundant cord blood beta clonotypes, with no such feature in memory repertoires.

This clonotype was seen many times. Antigen specificity is unknown. The CDR3 contains 15 residues. Looked up from germline, CDR1 is KGHDR and CDR2 is SFDVKD. V was pared by 4 bases and J by 7 bases, with 16 bases between. From the 5' RACE reads, TCRdb called clonotypes with MiXCR, one entry per CDR3 protein. The sample yields 700,000 to 950,000 distinct CDR3 sequences, roughly an eighth seen once. The same sample was also studied in work on yellow fever vaccine responses in identical twins.

The clonotype was recovered from a woman under 30 in good health. Input material: PBMCs. The V call is TRBV24-1, the J call TRBJ2-1, with D perhaps TRBD1 (5 bases). The CDR3 sequence: CATSDPGWVENEQFF. CDR3 DNA: TGTGCCACCAGTGACCCAGGGTGGGTAGAGAATGAGCAGTTCTTC.